This T cell receptor beta chain emerged from a study of OX40 agonist ivuxolimab in advanced cancers. Looking at the study overall: Two patients with cutaneous melanoma and one with hepatocellular carcinoma, three in total, showed partial responses.

With 4 bases removed from V and 4 bases from J, the gap between germline ends came to 11 bases. The CDR3 sequence is 13 residues long. Looked up from germline, CDR1 is SGHDT and CDR2 is YYEEEE. Clones were read by immunoSEQ multiplex PCR, and TCRdb kept only the in-frame ones, dropping some. The sample yields some 90,000 clones, 91% seen once. Anyone with autoimmune disease history or systemic immunosuppression was excluded. The chain carries TRBV5-6 and TRBJ2-5; D unresolved. The sequenced sample was CD4+ or CD8+ T cells sorted from blood, obtained in a trial of the OX40 agonist ivuxolimab. The sequence was obtained from an adult with an advanced solid tumor such as melanoma, head and neck, liver or kidney cancer. CDR3 DNA: TGTGCCAGCAGCCCGGTTGTGGGAGAGACCCAGTACTTC. Encoded protein: CASSPVVGETQYF.